This record looks at one T cell receptor (beta chain) sequence and its context. It lacks a known antigen. No base quality values were provided; no much bigger clone lies one nucleotide off. The data originate from a study of blood T cell repertoires in COVID-19 (TCRdb year 2020). Looking at the study overall: The collaborator samples originated in the United States, Italy and Spain and spanned the acute and convalescent phases of COVID-19. The prospective study material was composed of cDNA or gDNA derived from T cells, B-cell-depleted T cells, or PBMCs. Deeply sampled blood TCRbeta repertoires from subjects exposed to, actively infected with, or recovered from COVID-19 were included in the dataset. The repertoires were released in a freely available public database meant as a resource for research on the immune response to SARS-CoV-2. The samples were drawn from the first 160 participants of the ongoing ImmuneRACE study and from 950 to 1,500 subjects provided by 6 global collaborators. Sample metadata almost always included a de-identified subject ID, COVID-19 status, age in years and sex. Where available, HLA class I and class II types were obtained from metadata supplied by the sample provider rather than from assay-based typing.

Collaborating institutions collected whole blood in K2EDTA tubes following their own protocols. For TCRbeta analysis, collaborators shipped samples in one of three forms: frozen whole blood, isolated PBMCs, or DNA extracted from either of those sample types. TCRbeta CDR3 regions were amplified from genomic DNA using the immunoSEQ Assay, a bias-controlled multiplex PCR. Regarding the original processing steps: The number of nucleated cells in each sample was estimated by amplification of reference gene primers within the assay. Sequence reads were collapsed and filtered to measure the absolute abundance of every unique TCRbeta CDR3 rearrangement. Productive Simpson clonality was computed per sample as the square root of Simpson's diversity index over productive rearrangements. The table was pulled from immuneACCESS by TCRdb, which kept in-frame rearrangements only. Such tables lose some clones; where checked, under half of the loss comes from unresolved V genes, and the rest has no known cause. That table is the source of V, J and clone size, and D and trimming were worked out from the DNA. A total of tens of thousands of clones appear in this sample, approximately 90% of them only once. Of the sample, approximately 12% falls within the top ten clones.

CDR1 SEHNR and CDR2 FQNEAQ were looked up in the germline V gene (reference sequence). V loses 6 bases at its end and J loses 1 base; junction bases beyond the gene matches: 6. The CDR3, from cysteine to phenylalanine, totals 15 residues. Only the CDR3 region is kept as DNA, spanning 45 bases read in frame from base 1. Overall results and qualifications from the work: The amount of clinical and demographic metadata varied by source and participant and was provided uncurated.

The source is a man older than 75 with acute or convalescent COVID-19. The sample was peripheral blood. Recombination connected TRBV7-9 to TRBJ2-1, with 7 bases aligning to TRBD1. The CDR3: CASSPDRVSYNEQFF. The sequenced DNA is TGTGCCAGCAGTCCAGACAGGGTGTCCTACAATGAGCAGTTCTTC.